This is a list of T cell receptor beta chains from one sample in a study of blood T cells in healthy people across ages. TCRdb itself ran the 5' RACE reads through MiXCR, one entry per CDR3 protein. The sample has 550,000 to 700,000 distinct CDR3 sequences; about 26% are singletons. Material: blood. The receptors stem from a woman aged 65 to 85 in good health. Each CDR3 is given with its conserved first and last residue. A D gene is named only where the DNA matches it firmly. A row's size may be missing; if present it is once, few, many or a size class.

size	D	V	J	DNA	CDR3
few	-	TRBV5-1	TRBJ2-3	TGCGCCAGCAGCTTGGTCTCGGCCAACACAGATACGCAGTATTTT	CASSLVSANTDTQYF
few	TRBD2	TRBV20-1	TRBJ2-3	TGCAGTGCTAGAGATCAAACTAGCGGCGATACGCAGTATTTT	CSARDQTSGDTQYF
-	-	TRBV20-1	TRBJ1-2	TGCAGTGCTAGCCCAAGACGGGGTAACTATGGCTACACCTTC	CSASPRRGNYGYTF
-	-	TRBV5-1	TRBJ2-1	TGCGCCAGCACCACGGGCCCCACGAGCTCCTACAATGAGCAGTTCTTC	CASTTGPTSSYNEQFF
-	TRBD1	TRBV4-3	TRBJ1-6	TGCGCCAGCAGCCAGGCGGGACAGGCTAATTCACCCCTCCACTTT	CASSQAGQANSPLHF
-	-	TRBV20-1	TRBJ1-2	TGCAGTGCTCCTGGGGGGGCGACCCTTAACTATGGCTACACCTTC	CSAPGGATLNYGYTF
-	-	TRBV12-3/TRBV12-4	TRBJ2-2	TGTGCCAGCAGTTTAGAAAGCAAGGGCGGGGAGCTGTTTTTT	CASSLESKGGELFF
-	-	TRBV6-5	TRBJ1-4	TGTGCCAGCAGCCAGGGTATCGGTGGTGAAAAACTGTTTTTT	CASSQGIGGEKLFF
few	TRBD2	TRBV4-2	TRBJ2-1	TGTGCCAGCAGCGTAACTAGCGGGGCTATCAATGAGCAGTTCTTC	CASSVTSGAINEQFF
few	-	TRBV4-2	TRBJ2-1	TGTGCCAGCAGCCTTAGGACCGGGCCGGGTGAGCAGTTCTTC	CASSLRTGPGEQFF
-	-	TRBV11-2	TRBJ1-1	TGTGCCAGCTTCGCCGACAGGTTCGGCACTGAAGCTTTCTTT	CASFADRFGTEAFF
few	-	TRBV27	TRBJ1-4	TGTGCCAGCAGTAGGGATGGCCGAACTAATGAAAAACTGTTTTTT	CASSRDGRTNEKLFF
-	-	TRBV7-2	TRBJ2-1	TGTGCCAACAGCTCAGGGTTTTCGTCTGACAGTAATTACAATGAGCAGTTCTTC	CANSSGFSSDSNYNEQFF
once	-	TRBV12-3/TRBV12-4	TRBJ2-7	TGTGCCAGCAGTTTAAGGGAATACGTGCAGTACTTC	CASSLREYVQYF
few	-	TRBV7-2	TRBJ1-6	TGTGCCAGCAGCTTAGTGCAGGGACTTAATTCACCCCTCCACTTT	CASSLVQGLNSPLHF
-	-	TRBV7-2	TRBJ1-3	TGTGCCAGCAGCTCAGGGTCCGTTAATGGAAACACCATATATTTT	CASSSGSVNGNTIYF
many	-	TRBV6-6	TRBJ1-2	TGTGCCAGCAGTTACTCGGTACGGGGCTACACCTTC	CASSYSVRGYTF
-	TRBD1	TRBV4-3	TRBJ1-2	TGCGCCAGCAGCCAAGATCTTAGGACAGGTGGGGTGTATGGCTACACCTTC	CASSQDLRTGGVYGYTF
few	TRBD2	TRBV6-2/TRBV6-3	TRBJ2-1	TGTGCCAGCAGTTCACTTAGCGGGGGTTACAATGAGCAGTTCTTC	CASSSLSGGYNEQFF
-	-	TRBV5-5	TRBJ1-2	TGTGCCAGCAGCTCTATGGGGCATGGTCCCTATGGCTACACCTTC	CASSSMGHGPYGYTF
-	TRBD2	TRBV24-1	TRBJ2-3	TGTGCCACCAGTGGGCGGGGGGGCACAGATACGCAGTATTTT	CATSGRGGTDTQYF
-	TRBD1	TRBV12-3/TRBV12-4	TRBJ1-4	TGTGCCAGCAGTTTAAGGGACAGGAGTGAAAAACTGTTTTTT	CASSLRDRSEKLFF
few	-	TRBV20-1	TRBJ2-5	TGCAGTGTCGACTGGCTGCAAGAGACCCTGTACTTC	CSVDWLQETLYF
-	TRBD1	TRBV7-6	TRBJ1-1	TGTGCCAGCGGCTACGGATTACAGGGGGCTGCTTTCTTT	CASGYGLQGAAFF
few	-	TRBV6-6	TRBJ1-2	TGTGCCAGCAGTTCCCCGGGACGAGGGAACTATGGCTACACCTTC	CASSSPGRGNYGYTF
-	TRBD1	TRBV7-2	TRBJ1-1	TGTGCCAGCAGCTCCGGACAGGGACGGGAAGCTTTCTTT	CASSSGQGREAFF
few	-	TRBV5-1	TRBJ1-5	TGCGCCAGCAGCCCAAATCAGCCCCAGCATTTT	CASSPNQPQHF
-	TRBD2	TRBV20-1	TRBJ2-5	TGCAGTGCTAGACGGGGACTAAAGTGGGGAGAGACCCAGTACTTC	CSARRGLKWGETQYF
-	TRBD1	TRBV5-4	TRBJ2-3	TGTGCCAGCAGCCCCCGGACAGGGCGCACAGATACGCAGTATTTT	CASSPRTGRTDTQYF
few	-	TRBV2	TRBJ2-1	TGTGCCAGCAGTGCTGACAGCTCCTACAATGAGCAGTTCTTC	CASSADSSYNEQFF
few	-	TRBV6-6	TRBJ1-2	TGTGCCAGCAGTCGGGACGGCCGCGGCGGCTACACCTTC	CASSRDGRGGYTF
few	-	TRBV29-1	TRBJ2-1	TGCAGCGGTAGTGGGGTCCATGAGCAGTTCTTC	CSGSGVHEQFF
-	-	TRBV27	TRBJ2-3	TGTGCCAGCAGTTTATCGACCCTCGGGCATTACCATACAGATACGCAGTATTTT	CASSLSTLGHYHTDTQYF
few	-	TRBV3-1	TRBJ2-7	TGTGCCAGCAGCCAAGCTTACGCCTCCTACGAGCAGTACTTC	CASSQAYASYEQYF